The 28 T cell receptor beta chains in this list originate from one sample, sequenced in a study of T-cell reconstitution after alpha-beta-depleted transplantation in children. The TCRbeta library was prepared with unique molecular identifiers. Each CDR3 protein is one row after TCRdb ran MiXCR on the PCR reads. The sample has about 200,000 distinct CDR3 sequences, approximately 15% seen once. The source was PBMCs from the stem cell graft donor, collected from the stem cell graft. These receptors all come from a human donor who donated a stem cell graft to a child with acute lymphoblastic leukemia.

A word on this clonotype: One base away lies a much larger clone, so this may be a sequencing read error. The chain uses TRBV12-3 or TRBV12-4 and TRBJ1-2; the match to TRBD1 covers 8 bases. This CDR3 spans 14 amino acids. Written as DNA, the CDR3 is TGTGTCAGCACCATAACAGGGGGTGACTATGGCTACACCTTC. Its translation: CVSTITGGDYGYTF.

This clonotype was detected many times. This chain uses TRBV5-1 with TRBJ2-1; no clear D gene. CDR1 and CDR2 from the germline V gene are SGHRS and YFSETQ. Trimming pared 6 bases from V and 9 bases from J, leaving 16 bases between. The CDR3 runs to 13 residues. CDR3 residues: CASTAASNGEQFF. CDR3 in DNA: TGCGCCAGCACTGCTGCTAGTAATGGTGAGCAGTTCTTC.

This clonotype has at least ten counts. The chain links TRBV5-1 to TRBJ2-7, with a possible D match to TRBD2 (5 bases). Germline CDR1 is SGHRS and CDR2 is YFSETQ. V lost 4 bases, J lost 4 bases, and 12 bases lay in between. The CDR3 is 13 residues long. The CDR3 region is CASSPSPSYEQYF. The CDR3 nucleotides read TGCGCCAGCAGCCCTAGCCCAAGTTACGAGCAGTACTTC.

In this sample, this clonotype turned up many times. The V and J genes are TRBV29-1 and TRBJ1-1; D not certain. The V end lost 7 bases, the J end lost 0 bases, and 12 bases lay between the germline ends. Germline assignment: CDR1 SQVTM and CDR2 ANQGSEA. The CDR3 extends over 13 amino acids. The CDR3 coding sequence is TGCAGCGCTGATGATGAACTGAACACTGAAGCTTTCTTT. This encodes CSADDELNTEAFF.

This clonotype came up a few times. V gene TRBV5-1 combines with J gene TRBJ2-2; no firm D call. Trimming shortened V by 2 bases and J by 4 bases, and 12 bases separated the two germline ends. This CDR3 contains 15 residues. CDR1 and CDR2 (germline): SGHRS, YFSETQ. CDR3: CASSLSADSTGELFF. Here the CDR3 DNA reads TGCGCCAGCAGCTTATCGGCAGATTCCACCGGGGAGCTGTTTTTT.

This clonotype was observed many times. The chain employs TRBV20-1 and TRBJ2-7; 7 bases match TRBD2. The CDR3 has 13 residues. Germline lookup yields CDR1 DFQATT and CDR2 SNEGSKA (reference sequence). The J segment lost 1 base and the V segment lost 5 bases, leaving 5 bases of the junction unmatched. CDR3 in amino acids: CSAWTRQSYEQYF. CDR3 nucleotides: TGCAGTGCTTGGACTAGACAATCCTACGAGCAGTACTTC.

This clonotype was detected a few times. The CDR3 DNA follows: TGCGCCAGCAGCTCAAAAGGACAGGGGGAATTCAATGAGCAGTTCTTC. Its protein is CASSSKGQGEFNEQFF. V usage is TRBV5-1 and J usage is TRBJ2-1, with 10 bases fitting TRBD1. V shed 3 bases, J shed 6 bases, and the junction held 9 bases outside the gene matches. This CDR3 is built from 16 residues. Germline V lookup: CDR1 SGHRS, CDR2 YFSETQ.

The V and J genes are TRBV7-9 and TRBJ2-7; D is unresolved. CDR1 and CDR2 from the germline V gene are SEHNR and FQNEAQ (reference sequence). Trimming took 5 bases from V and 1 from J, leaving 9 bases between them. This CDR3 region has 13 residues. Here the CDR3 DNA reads TGTGCCAGCAGCGCGGACGGTTCCTACGAGCAGTACTTC. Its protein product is CASSADGSYEQYF.

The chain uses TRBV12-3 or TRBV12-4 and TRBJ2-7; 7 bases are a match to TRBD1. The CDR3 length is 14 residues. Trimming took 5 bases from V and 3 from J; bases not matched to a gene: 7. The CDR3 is CASSPTGALYEQYF. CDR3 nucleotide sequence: TGTGCCAGCAGTCCTACAGGGGCCCTCTACGAGCAGTACTTC.

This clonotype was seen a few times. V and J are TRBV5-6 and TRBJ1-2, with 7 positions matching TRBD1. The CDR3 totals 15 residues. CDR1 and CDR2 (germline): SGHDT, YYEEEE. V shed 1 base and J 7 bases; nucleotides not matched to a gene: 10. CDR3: CASSLRGAAGGGYTF. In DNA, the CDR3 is TGTGCCAGCAGCTTGCGGGGTGCGGCAGGGGGTGGCTACACCTTC.

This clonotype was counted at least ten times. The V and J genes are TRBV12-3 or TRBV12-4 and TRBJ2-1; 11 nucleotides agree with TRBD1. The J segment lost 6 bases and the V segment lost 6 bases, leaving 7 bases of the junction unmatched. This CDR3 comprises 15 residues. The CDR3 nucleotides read TGTGCCAGCAGGACCGGGACAGGGGGTTCCAATGAGCAGTTCTTC. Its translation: CASRTGTGGSNEQFF.

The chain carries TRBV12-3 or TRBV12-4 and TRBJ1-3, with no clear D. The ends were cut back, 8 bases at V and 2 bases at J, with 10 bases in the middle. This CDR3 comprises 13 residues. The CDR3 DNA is TGTGCCAGCGGGCCGGGTACTGGAAACACCATATATTTT. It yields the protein CASGPGTGNTIYF.

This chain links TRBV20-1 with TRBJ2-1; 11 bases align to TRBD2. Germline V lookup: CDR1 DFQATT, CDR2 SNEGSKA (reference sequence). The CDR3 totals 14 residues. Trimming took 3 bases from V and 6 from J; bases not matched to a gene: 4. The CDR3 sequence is CSARDTSGSNEQFF. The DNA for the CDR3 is TGCAGTGCTAGGGATACTAGCGGGAGCAATGAGCAGTTCTTC.

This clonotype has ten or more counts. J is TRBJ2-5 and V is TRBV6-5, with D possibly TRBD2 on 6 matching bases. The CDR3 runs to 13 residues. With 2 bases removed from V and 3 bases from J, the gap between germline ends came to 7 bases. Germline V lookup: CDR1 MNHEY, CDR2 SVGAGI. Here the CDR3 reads CASSYGGEETQYF. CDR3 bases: TGTGCCAGCAGTTACGGCGGGGAAGAGACCCAGTACTTC.

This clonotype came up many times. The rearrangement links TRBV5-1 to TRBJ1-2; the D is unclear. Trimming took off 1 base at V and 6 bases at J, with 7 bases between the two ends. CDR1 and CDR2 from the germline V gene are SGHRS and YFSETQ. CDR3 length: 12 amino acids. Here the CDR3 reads CASSLPGDGYTF. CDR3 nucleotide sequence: TGCGCCAGCAGCTTGCCAGGTGATGGCTACACCTTC.

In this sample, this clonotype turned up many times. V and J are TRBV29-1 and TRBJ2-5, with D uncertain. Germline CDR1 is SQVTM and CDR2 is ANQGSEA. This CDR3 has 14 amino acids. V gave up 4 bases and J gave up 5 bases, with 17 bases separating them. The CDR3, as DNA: TGCAGCGTTGTAGGAAGCCTGCGGAAGGAGACCCAGTACTTC. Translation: CSVVGSLRKETQYF.

CDR3 sequence: CASRARVGTPYEQYF. CDR3 bases: TGTGCCAGCAGAGCCAGAGTCGGTACGCCCTACGAGCAGTACTTC. This chain links TRBV6-5 with TRBJ2-7; D is undetermined. Germline CDR1 is MNHEY and CDR2 is SVGAGI. The CDR3 contains 15 residues. V lost 6 bases to trimming and J lost 2 bases, with 17 bases between them.

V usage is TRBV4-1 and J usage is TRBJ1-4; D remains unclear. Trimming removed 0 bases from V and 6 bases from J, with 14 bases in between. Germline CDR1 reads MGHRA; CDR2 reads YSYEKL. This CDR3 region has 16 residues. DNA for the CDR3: TGCGCCAGCAGCCAAGATGAACCGGGCTCTTATGAAAAACTGTTTTTT. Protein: CASSQDEPGSYEKLFF.

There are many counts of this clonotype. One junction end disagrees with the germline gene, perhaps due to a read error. Written as DNA, the CDR3 is TGCGCCAGCAGCTCAACAGGACCGGACACTGAAACTTTCTTT. Protein sequence: CASSSTGPDTETFF. The chain combines TRBV5-1 with TRBJ1-1; weak D call: TRBD1 (5 bases). Looked up from germline, CDR1 is SGHRS and CDR2 is YFSETQ. The CDR3 extends over 14 amino acids.

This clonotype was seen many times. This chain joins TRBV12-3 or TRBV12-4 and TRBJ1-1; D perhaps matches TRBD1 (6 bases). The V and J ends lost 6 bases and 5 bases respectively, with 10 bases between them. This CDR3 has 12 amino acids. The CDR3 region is CASSHRETEAFF. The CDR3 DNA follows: TGTGCCAGCAGCCACAGGGAAACTGAAGCTTTCTTT.

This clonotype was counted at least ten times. CDR3 in amino acids: CASNSGTSGSFYEQYF. The CDR3 DNA follows: TGTGCCAGCAACTCCGGGACTAGCGGGAGTTTCTACGAGCAGTACTTC. The chain carries TRBV21-1 and TRBJ2-7; whether TRBD2, the table's D call, matches the DNA was not checked. TRBV21-1 is an annotated pseudogene. The CDR3 totals 16 residues.

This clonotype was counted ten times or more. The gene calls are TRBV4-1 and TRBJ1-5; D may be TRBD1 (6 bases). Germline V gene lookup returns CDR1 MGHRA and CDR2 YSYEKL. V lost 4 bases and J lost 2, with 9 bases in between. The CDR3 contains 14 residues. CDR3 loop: CASSLRQGNQPQHF. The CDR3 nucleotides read TGCGCCAGCAGCCTACGACAGGGCAATCAGCCCCAGCATTTT.

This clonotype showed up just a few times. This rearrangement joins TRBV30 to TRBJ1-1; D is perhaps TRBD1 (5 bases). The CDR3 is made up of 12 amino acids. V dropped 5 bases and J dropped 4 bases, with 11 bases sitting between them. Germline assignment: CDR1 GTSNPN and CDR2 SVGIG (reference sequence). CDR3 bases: TGTGCCTGGGGGGGGTCCGTCACTGAAGCTTTCTTT. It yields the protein CAWGGSVTEAFF.

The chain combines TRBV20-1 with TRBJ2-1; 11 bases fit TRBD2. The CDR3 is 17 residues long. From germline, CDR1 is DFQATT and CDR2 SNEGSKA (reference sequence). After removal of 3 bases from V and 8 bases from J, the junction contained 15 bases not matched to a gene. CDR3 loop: CSARLQGLAENWDEQFF. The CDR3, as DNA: TGCAGTGCTAGGCTTCAGGGACTAGCGGAAAACTGGGATGAGCAGTTCTTC.

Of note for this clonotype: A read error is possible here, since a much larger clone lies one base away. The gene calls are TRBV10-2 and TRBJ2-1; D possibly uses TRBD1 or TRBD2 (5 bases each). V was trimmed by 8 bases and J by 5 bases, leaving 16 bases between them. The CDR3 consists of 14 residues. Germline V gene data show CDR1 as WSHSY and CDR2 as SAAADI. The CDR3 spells CASATRGEHNEQFF. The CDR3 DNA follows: TGCGCCAGCGCCACTAGAGGGGAACACAATGAGCAGTTCTTC.

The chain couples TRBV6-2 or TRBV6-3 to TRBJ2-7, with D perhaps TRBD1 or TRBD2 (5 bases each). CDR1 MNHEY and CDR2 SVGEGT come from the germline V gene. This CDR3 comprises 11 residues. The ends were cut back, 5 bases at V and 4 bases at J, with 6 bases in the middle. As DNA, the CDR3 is TGTGCCAGCAGTGGGACGTACGAGCAGTACTTC. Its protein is CASSGTYEQYF.

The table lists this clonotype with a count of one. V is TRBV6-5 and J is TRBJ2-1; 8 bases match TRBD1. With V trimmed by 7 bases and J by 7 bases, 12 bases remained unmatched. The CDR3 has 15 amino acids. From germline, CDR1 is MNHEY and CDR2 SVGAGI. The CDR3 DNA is TGTGCCAGCAAAAAGCCCAGGGGGCTTTCGAATGAGCAGTTCTTC. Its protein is CASKKPRGLSNEQFF.

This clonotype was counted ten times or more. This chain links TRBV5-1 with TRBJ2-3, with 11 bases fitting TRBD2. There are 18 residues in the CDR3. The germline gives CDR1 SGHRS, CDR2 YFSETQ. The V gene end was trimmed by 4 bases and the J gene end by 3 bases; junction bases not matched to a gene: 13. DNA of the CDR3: TGCGCCAGCAGCCAAAACTTACTAGCGGGAGTATCTACAGATACGCAGTATTTT. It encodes CASSQNLLAGVSTDTQYF.